These 31 T cell receptor beta chains came from one sample sequenced in a study of blood T cells in healthy people across ages. A sample-barcoded 5' primer and a J-beta primer mix were used in a second PCR of about 7 to 12 cycles. TCRdb passed the 5' RACE reads through MiXCR, listing each CDR3 protein once. Of 700,000 to 950,000 distinct CDR3 sequences listed, roughly 60% were seen once; the top ten hold approximately 20%. What was sequenced was blood. These receptors came from a man younger than 45 in good health.

This chain joins TRBV18 and TRBJ2-2, with 7 nucleotides matching TRBD2. J gave up 4 bases and V 5 bases, and 4 bases lay outside the gene matches. The CDR3 is 14 amino acids. Germline CDR1 reads KGHSH; CDR2 reads LQKENI. The CDR3 region is CASSVREATGELFF. DNA of the CDR3: TGTGCCAGCTCAGTCCGGGAGGCCACCGGGGAGCTGTTTTTT.

This rearrangement joins TRBV7-8 to TRBJ1-1; perhaps TRBD1 as D (5 bases). V was cut by 1 base and J by 11 bases, with 23 bases left in between. Germline lookup yields CDR1 SGHVS and CDR2 FQNEAQ. CDR3 length: 16 residues. The CDR3 loop is CASSLEVRLGASVAFF. For the CDR3, the DNA is TGTGCCAGCAGCTTAGAGGTCAGGCTAGGGGCGTCGGTTGCTTTCTTT.

V is TRBV7-9 and J is TRBJ1-1; the match to TRBD1 covers 10 bases. V lost 8 bases and J lost 3; bases outside the gene matches: 15. Germline CDR1 SEHNR, CDR2 FQNEAQ (reference sequence). The CDR3 totals 17 residues. CDR3 coding DNA: TGTGCCAGCCCCATGGGGACAGGGGAGATTTTGGACACTGAAGCTTTCTTT. Translation gives CASPMGTGEILDTEAFF.

Comments on this clonotype: Germline is not matched at one junction end, which may reflect a read error. The J gene is TRBJ1-5, the V gene TRBV2; D is ambiguous. The germline V gene encodes CDR1 SNHLY and CDR2 FYNNEI. This CDR3 has 12 residues. Written as DNA, the CDR3 is TGTACCAGCAGTGATTGGGCTCAGCCCCAGCATTTT. Residues: CTSSDWAQPQHF.

J is TRBJ2-3 and V is TRBV7-3, with D possibly TRBD1 on 6 matching bases. The CDR3 has 15 amino acids. In germline, CDR1 is SGHTA, CDR2 FQGTGA. The V gene lost 1 base and the J gene lost 3 bases, with 11 bases spanning the gap. The DNA of the CDR3 is TGTGCCAGCAGCTTAAGAGGGGGAGCAACAGATACGCAGTATTTT. As protein: CASSLRGGATDTQYF.

Written as DNA, the CDR3 is TGCGCCAGCAGCTTGGCTCTGGACGGAAACACTGAAGCTTTCTTT. Encoded protein: CASSLALDGNTEAFF. V is TRBV5-1 and J is TRBJ1-1; D not certain. The CDR3 loop spans 15 amino acids. Trimming cost V 0 bases and J 2 bases, with 11 bases left between them. Per the germline V gene, CDR1 is SGHRS and CDR2 is YFSETQ.

The V call is TRBV29-1, the J call TRBJ2-2, with D unclear. The CDR3 is 11 amino acids. The germline CDR1 and CDR2 sequences are SQVTM and ANQGSEA. V was pared by 5 bases and J by 8 bases, with 9 bases between. CDR3 DNA: TGCAGCGTTCTGGCCATAGGGGAGCTGTTTTTT. This sequence encodes CSVLAIGELFF.

The V call is TRBV5-5, the J call TRBJ2-1; D perhaps matches TRBD2 (7 bases). The J call may be faulty, since TRBJ2-7 better matches the DNA end. The CDR3 consists of 20 residues. CDR1 and CDR2 from the germline V gene are SGHKS and YYEKEE (reference sequence). CDR3 DNA: TGTGCCAGCAGCTTGGCCGCCCGGGTGGGAGGGGGTGGCTCCTACAATGAGCAGTACTTC. Amino acid sequence: CASSLAARVGGGGSYNEQYF.

The chain employs TRBV20-1 and TRBJ1-6; 7 positions match TRBD1. V was pared by 4 bases and J by 10 bases, with 4 bases of the junction left unmatched. The CDR3 has 12 amino acids. Germline assignment: CDR1 DFQATT and CDR2 SNEGSKA (reference sequence). For the CDR3, the DNA is TGCAGTGCTAACAGGGGAGAATCACCCCTCCACTTT. Encoded protein: CSANRGESPLHF.

The CDR3 DNA reads TGTGCCAGCAGCCAAGACACAAGACAAGAGACCCAGTACTTC. It translates to CASSQDTRQETQYF. V usage is TRBV5-5 and J usage is TRBJ2-5, with D unclear. In germline, CDR1 is SGHKS, CDR2 YYEKEE (reference sequence). Trimming took 4 bases from V and 2 from J, leaving 12 bases between them. The CDR3 sequence is 14 residues long.

The gene calls are TRBV5-1 and TRBJ2-7; D ambiguous. The V end lost 1 base, the J end lost 4 bases, and 12 bases lay between the germline ends. The CDR3 covers 14 residues. Looked up from germline, CDR1 is SGHRS and CDR2 is YFSETQ. CDR3 in DNA: TGCGCCAGCAGCTTGAGTCCTCCTGGGTACGAGCAGTACTTC. It encodes CASSLSPPGYEQYF.

The rearrangement links TRBV7-2 to TRBJ2-7; tentatively, D is TRBD1 (5 bases). This CDR3 comprises 15 residues. Per the germline V gene, CDR1 is SGHTA and CDR2 is FQGNSA. Trimming stripped 4 bases from V and 2 bases from J, with 15 bases between. The CDR3 here is CASSSDSILTYEQYF. DNA for the CDR3: TGTGCCAGCAGCTCCGACAGCATATTAACCTACGAGCAGTACTTC.

This clonotype was seen a handful of times. The chain links TRBV11-3 to TRBJ2-1; no firm D call. Germline V gives CDR1 SGHNT, CDR2 YENEEA. CDR3 length equals 12 residues. The germline V and J ends were trimmed by 2 bases and 5 bases, with 4 bases remaining between them. The CDR3 DNA sequence: TGTGCCAGCAGCTTAAGAGACAATGAGCAGTTCTTC. Its protein product is CASSLRDNEQFF. Together with reference TRBV11-3 and TRBJ2-1, the CDR3 gives the full variable domain: EAGVVQSPRYKIIEKKQPVAFWCNPISGHNTLYWYLQNLGQGPELLIRYENEEAVDDSQLPKDRFSAERLKGVDSTLKIQPAELGDSAVYLCASSLRDNEQFFGPGTRLTVL.

The chain has TRBV12-3 or TRBV12-4 and TRBJ2-5; D is undetermined. The CDR3 consists of 17 residues. V lost 4 bases, J lost 4 bases, and 22 bases lay in between. The CDR3 DNA sequence: TGTGCCAGCAGTTCGTCGACTTTAGGGCGGCGTGGAGAGACCCAGTACTTC. This sequence encodes CASSSSTLGRRGETQYF.

This chain uses TRBV12-3 or TRBV12-4 with TRBJ2-3; D is undetermined. This CDR3 contains 13 residues. V was cut by 5 bases and J by 4 bases, with 10 bases left in between. The CDR3 DNA follows: TGTGCCAGCAGTCCCCAGGTCGCAGATACGCAGTATTTT. This sequence encodes CASSPQVADTQYF.

J is TRBJ2-1 and V is TRBV6-1, with D uncertain. V lost 5 bases and J 8 bases, leaving 19 bases between the germline ends. The CDR3 length is 15 residues. Germline CDR1 and CDR2: MNHNS and SASEGT. The CDR3 DNA sequence: TGTGCCAGCAGTATATCTTTGGGCACTTTGGATGAGCAGTTCTTC. It specifies CASSISLGTLDEQFF.

This clonotype has just a few counts. V is TRBV5-1 and J is TRBJ2-7, with 11 positions matching TRBD1. J gave up 6 bases and V 0 bases, and 8 bases lay outside the gene matches. CDR1 and CDR2 from the germline V gene are SGHRS and YFSETQ. The CDR3 loop spans 16 amino acids. The CDR3 loop reads CASSLAERTGGAEQYF. The CDR3 DNA is TGCGCCAGCAGCTTGGCCGAAAGGACAGGGGGCGCCGAGCAGTACTTC.

This clonotype was picked up a small number of times. The chain links TRBV24-1 to TRBJ2-1; TRBD1 matches 12 bases. The CDR3 loop spans 14 amino acids. After removal of 3 bases from V and 12 bases from J, the junction contained 5 bases not matched to a gene. Germline-derived CDR1 and CDR2 are KGHDR and SFDVKD. Written as DNA, the CDR3 is TGTGCCACCAGTGATGGGGACAGGGGGCACGTGCAGTTCTTC. Its protein is CATSDGDRGHVQFF.

This chain connects TRBV15 to TRBJ2-1, with D hard to call. The CDR3 runs 17 residues. The germline V and J ends were trimmed by 0 bases and 4 bases, with 16 bases remaining between them. Germline-derived CDR1 and CDR2 are LNHNV and YYDKDF (reference sequence). CDR3 coding DNA: TGTGCCACCAGCAGAGATTGGGTGGACCTTCGTTACAATGAGCAGTTCTTC. Encoded protein: CATSRDWVDLRYNEQFF. The full variable domain, its missing parts supplied by reference TRBV15 and TRBJ2-1, is DAMVIQNPRYQVTQFGKPVTLSCSQTLNHNVMYWYQQKSSQAPKLLFHYYDKDFNNEADTPDNFQSRRPNTSFCFLDIRSPGLGDTAMYLCATSRDWVDLRYNEQFFGPGTRLTVL.

The V call is TRBV20-1, the J call TRBJ2-1, with D perhaps TRBD1 or TRBD2 (6 bases each). The ends were cut back, 6 bases at V and 4 bases at J, with 19 bases in the middle. Germline CDR1 reads DFQATT; CDR2 reads SNEGSKA (reference sequence). The CDR3 has 15 residues. DNA for the CDR3: TGCAGTGCCGGCCCCCCGGGGGCCGCTTACAATGAGCAGTTCTTC. Translation gives CSAGPPGAAYNEQFF.

This clonotype was observed a handful of times. This chain uses TRBV5-1 with TRBJ1-2, with D unresolved. Deletions cut 2 bases from V and 6 bases from J, with 14 bases between. CDR1 SGHRS and CDR2 YFSETQ come from the germline V gene. CDR3 length: 14 amino acids. CDR3 protein: CASSFGITTHGYTF. The DNA of the CDR3 is TGCGCCAGCAGCTTTGGGATCACCACCCATGGCTACACCTTC. The variable domain in full, completed from reference TRBV5-1 and TRBJ1-2, reads KAGVTQTPRYLIKTRGQQVTLSCSPISGHRSVSWYQQTPGQGLQFLFEYFSETQRNKGNFPGRFSGRQFSNSRSEMNVSTLELGDSALYLCASSFGITTHGYTFGSGTRLTVV.

Turning to this clonotype: Just one base apart from a much larger clone, this may be a read error. This chain links TRBV29-1 with TRBJ2-7; 7 bases fit TRBD2. The CDR3 totals 15 residues. From germline, CDR1 is SQVTM and CDR2 ANQGSEA. DNA of the CDR3: TGCAGCGTTGAGGCACCAAGCGGGGACCCCTACGAGCGGTACTTC. Protein: CSVEAPSGDPYERYF.

The J gene is TRBJ1-5, the V gene TRBV12-3 or TRBV12-4; D might be TRBD1 (5 bases). Trimming cost V 8 bases and J 6 bases, with 20 bases left between them. The CDR3 length is 15 residues. The CDR3 DNA reads TGTGCCAGCGCCGTAACGGGGGTCATTGGTCAGCCCCAGCATTTT. Encoded protein: CASAVTGVIGQPQHF.

This chain uses TRBV28 with TRBJ2-7, with 14 positions matching TRBD2. Germline lookup yields CDR1 MDHEN and CDR2 SYDVKM. This CDR3 spans 16 amino acids. V shed 2 bases and J 6 bases; nucleotides not matched to a gene: 6. The CDR3: CASSLPGTSGRVEQYF. The CDR3 bases are TGTGCCAGCAGTTTACCCGGGACTAGCGGGAGAGTCGAGCAGTACTTC. The full variable domain, its missing parts supplied by reference TRBV28 and TRBJ2-7, is DVKVTQSSRYLVKRTGEKVFLECVQDMDHENMFWYRQDPGLGLRLIYFSYDVKMKEKGDIPEGYSVSREKKERFSLILESASTNQTSMYLCASSLPGTSGRVEQYFGPGTRLTVT.

The rearrangement links TRBV5-6 to TRBJ1-2; D may be TRBD1 (5 bases). This CDR3 contains 17 residues. Germline CDR1 SGHDT, CDR2 YYEEEE. Trimming removed 4 bases from V and 0 bases from J, with 19 bases in between. CDR3 loop: CASSPLAGLKSNYGYTF. Here the CDR3 DNA reads TGTGCCAGCAGCCCCCTCGCAGGGTTGAAATCTAACTATGGCTACACCTTC.

The V and J genes are TRBV29-1 and TRBJ1-2, with no clear D. Germline V lookup: CDR1 SQVTM, CDR2 ANQGSEA. The ends were cut back, 4 bases at V and 4 bases at J, with 13 bases in the middle. CDR3 length: 13 residues. CDR3 sequence reads: CSVGMTGGYGYTF. The CDR3 region has the DNA TGCAGCGTTGGAATGACGGGAGGCTATGGCTACACCTTC.

The chain combines TRBV7-2 with TRBJ1-1; no clear D. CDR3 length: 17 residues. Germline values: CDR1 SGHTA, CDR2 FQGNSA. The germline V and J ends were trimmed by 2 bases and 1 base, with 17 bases remaining between them. This CDR3 reads CASSLPTQAIANTEAFF. The CDR3 bases are TGTGCCAGCAGCTTACCAACCCAGGCGATAGCGAACACTGAAGCTTTCTTT.

This clonotype has just a few counts. The V and J genes are TRBV28 and TRBJ2-5, with a possible D match to TRBD2 (7 bases). The end of the DNA fits TRBJ2-7 better, so the J call may be wrong. Germline CDR1 and CDR2: MDHEN and SYDVKM. The CDR3 contains 13 residues. The CDR3 bases are TGTGCCAGCAGTTTACGGGGGGCTGACGAGCAGTACTTC. Amino acids: CASSLRGADEQYF.

CDR3 residues: CASSYFYQPQHF. The CDR3, as DNA: TGTGCCAGCAGTTACTTTTATCAGCCCCAGCATTTT. The J gene is TRBJ1-5, the V gene TRBV6-2 or TRBV6-3; D is undetermined. This CDR3 contains 12 residues. Trimming removed 1 base from V and 5 bases from J, with 3 bases in between. Germline CDR1 and CDR2: MNHEY and SVGEGT.

The CDR3 coding sequence is TGTGCCAGCAGACCGGGACTCTCCAATGAGCAGTACTTC. Translated, it gives CASRPGLSNEQYF. V and J are TRBV6-5 and TRBJ2-5, with D maybe TRBD2 (6 bases). This CDR3 is 13 amino acids long. Trimming took off 6 bases at V and 11 bases at J, with 19 bases between the two ends. Per germline, CDR1 MNHEY and CDR2 SVGAGI.

A remark on this clonotype: The junction shows a germline mismatch at one end, possibly a read error. The rearrangement uses TRBV7-9 and TRBJ2-1; TRBD2 aligns across 11 bases. This CDR3 region has 14 residues. Per the germline V gene, CDR1 is SEHNR and CDR2 is FQNEAQ (reference sequence). CDR3 in amino acids: CASSLAGGINEQFF. The DNA of the CDR3 is TGTGCCAGCAGTTTAGCGGGGGGGATCAATGAGCAGTTCTTC.